A selection of T cell receptor beta chains follows, all from one sample in a study of T-cell reconstitution after alpha-beta-depleted transplantation in children. TCRdb re-derived calls from the PCR reads in MiXCR, one entry per CDR3 protein. This table holds 350,000 to 500,000 distinct CDR3 sequences, around two fifths found once. The material was PBMCs, obtained before TCRalphabeta/CD19-depleted stem cell transplant. Receptors were obtained from a girl aged 2-10 years with aplastic anemia, due to receive a stem cell transplant. Both conserved end residues are part of each CDR3. The order of the fields is J gene, clone size, V gene, D gene, CDR3 DNA, CDR3 protein. The D gene is left open where the match is weak. Clone sizes are given selectively: once, few, many, or a class where the clone is expanded.

TRBJ2-5 . TRBV7-2 . TGTGCCAGCAGCCCATTCGCAGAGACCCAGTACTTC CASSPFAETQYF
TRBJ2-7 few TRBV10-3 TRBD1 TGTGCCATCAGTGACGGGACAGGGGCTTACGAGCAGTACTTC CAISDGTGAYEQYF
TRBJ2-1 . TRBV7-2 . TGTGCCAGCAGCTTTACAGGGGGGGCTGGGTCCTACAATGAGCAGTTCTTC CASSFTGGAGSYNEQFF
TRBJ1-2 many TRBV6-1 . TGTGCCAGCAGTAGTGGAATCCCCTCGGGGGGCTACACCTTC CASSSGIPSGGYTF
TRBJ2-6 few TRBV4-1 TRBD1 TGCGCCAGCAGCCAGACAGGGACCGGGGCCAACGTCCTGACTTTC CASSQTGTGANVLTF
TRBJ2-2 few TRBV9 . TGTGCCAGCAGCGTAAGAGATTACACCGGGGAGCTGTTTTTT CASSVRDYTGELFF
TRBJ2-7 few TRBV1 . TGCACCAGCAGCCAAGATGGTTTCCGTCGCGGGCCACCCTACGAGCAGTACTTC CTSSQDGFRRGPPYEQYF
TRBJ2-7 many TRBV9 TRBD1 TGTGCCAGCAGCGCCGAACCGGGACAGGGGTATTACGGCTACGAGCAGTACTTC CASSAEPGQGYYGYEQYF
TRBJ1-1 . TRBV29-1 . TGCAGCGTTGGGGGTGGGGACTTGAACACTGAAGCTTTCTTT CSVGGGDLNTEAFF
TRBJ2-1 . TRBV6-2/TRBV6-3 . TGTGCCAGCATGGTTAGCGAGATCTACAATGAGCAGTTCTTC CASMVSEIYNEQFF
TRBJ2-5 . TRBV14 . TGTGCCAGCAGCCAAGGAATTGGCCAGGGTCTTCGGGAGACCCAGTACTTC CASSQGIGQGLRETQYF
TRBJ2-3 many TRBV27 . TGTGCCAGCAGTCCTACCCCCATATATGGGGCTCTGACAGATACGCAGTATTTT CASSPTPIYGALTDTQYF
TRBJ1-5 few TRBV28 . TGTGCCAGCAGAAAAGACGGGAGCAATCAGCCCCAGCATTTT CASRKDGSNQPQHF